A single sample is the source of the 17 T cell receptor beta chains below, sequenced in a study of T cells after yellow fever vaccination. Each CDR3 protein is one row after TCRdb ran MiXCR on the 5' RACE reads. The repertoire holds about 130,000 distinct CDR3 sequences, with about 8.2% as singletons. The sample consisted of CD8+ T cells sorted from PBMCs, taken on the day of the yellow fever booster vaccination. Receptor source: a man between 18 and 29 years old who received the YFV17D yellow fever vaccine.

The chain recombines TRBV5-6 with TRBJ2-7, with D possibly matching TRBD2 (6 bases). The germline V gene encodes CDR1 SGHDT and CDR2 YYEEEE. The CDR3 length is 13 residues. Between the trimmed V and J ends, which lost 6 bases and 5 bases, there was a span of 15 bases. CDR3 residues: CASTYYGGNEQYF. In DNA form, the CDR3 reads TGTGCCAGCACCTACTACGGGGGTAACGAGCAGTACTTC.

This clonotype was counted between two and nine times. This chain joins TRBV5-4 and TRBJ2-5, with 8 bases fitting TRBD2. The J segment lost 5 bases and the V segment lost 1 base, leaving 4 bases of the junction unmatched. The CDR3 is 14 amino acids. The germline V gene has CDR1 SGHNT and CDR2 YYREEE (reference sequence). For the CDR3, the DNA is TGTGCCAGCAGCTTGTCGGGGGGGCTTGAGACCCAGTACTTC. Residues: CASSLSGGLETQYF.

The chain couples TRBV4-2 to TRBJ2-1; the match to TRBD1 covers 7 bases. J lost 10 bases, V lost 1 base, and 1 base had no gene match. Germline assignment: CDR1 LGHNA and CDR2 YNFKEQ. The CDR3 runs to 12 residues. The CDR3 sequence: CASSQGTGEQFF. CDR3 DNA sequence: TGTGCCAGCAGCCAAGGGACAGGCGAGCAGTTCTTC.

This clonotype came up many times. The chain carries TRBV5-8 and TRBJ2-2, with 10 bases matching TRBD1. CDR1 SGHTS and CDR2 YDEGEE come from the germline V gene. This CDR3 spans 15 amino acids. V lost 5 bases, J lost 6 bases, and 7 bases stayed unmatched. The CDR3 sequence: CASSSGDRGAGELFF. The CDR3 DNA is TGTGCCAGCAGTTCTGGGGACAGGGGCGCCGGGGAGCTGTTTTTT.

This clonotype has just a few counts. V and J are TRBV20-1 and TRBJ2-7; D ambiguous. V lost 0 bases to trimming and J lost 5 bases, with 11 bases between them. CDR1 is DFQATT, CDR2 SNEGSKA, per germline (reference sequence). CDR3 length: 13 residues. The CDR3 nucleotides read TGCAGTGCTAGAGAAACACGAGCCAACGAGCAGTACGTC. This encodes CSARETRANEQYV.

The chain uses TRBV24-1 and TRBJ1-1; a possible D gene is TRBD1 (6 bases). The CDR3 length is 13 residues. The germline CDR1 and CDR2 sequences are KGHDR and SFDVKD. Deletions cut 9 bases from V and 2 bases from J, with 12 bases between. This chain's CDR3 is CATSLGGNTEAFF. DNA of the CDR3: TGTGCCACCTCTCTCGGGGGCAACACTGAAGCTTTCTTT.

This clonotype has just a few counts. The rearrangement links TRBV10-1 to TRBJ2-3; weak D call: TRBD2 (5 bases). The germline CDR1 and CDR2 sequences are WNHNN and SYGVQD (reference sequence). Trimming pared 0 bases from V and 0 bases from J, leaving 16 bases between. The CDR3 sequence is 18 residues long. In DNA, the CDR3 is TGCGCCAGCAGTGAGTCGACAAAGTCCCGGACTAGCACAGATACGCAGTATTTT. Its protein product is CASSESTKSRTSTDTQYF.

J is TRBJ2-1 and V is TRBV11-2, with 7 bases that match TRBD2. J lost 5 bases, V lost 2 bases, and 6 bases had no gene match. The CDR3 contains 15 residues. Germline V lookup: CDR1 SGHAT, CDR2 FQNNGV. The CDR3 region is CASSLRAGLDNEQFF. CDR3 bases: TGTGCCAGCAGCTTAAGAGCGGGGCTCGACAATGAGCAGTTCTTC.

This clonotype has only a few counts. The chain links TRBV12-3 or TRBV12-4 to TRBJ1-3, with TRBD1 matching over 7 bases. V shed 5 bases and J 5 bases; nucleotides not matched to a gene: 6. This CDR3 comprises 14 residues. The CDR3 reads CASSHGTERNTIYF. CDR3 DNA: TGTGCCAGCAGTCACGGGACAGAAAGAAACACCATATATTTT.

This rearrangement joins TRBV28 to TRBJ2-3; 11 nucleotides line up with TRBD2. The V segment lost 10 bases and the J segment 2 bases; nucleotides outside the gene matches: 5. The germline V gene encodes CDR1 MDHEN and CDR2 SYDVKM. The CDR3 contains 14 residues. The CDR3 nucleotides read TGTGCCATCTCACTAGCGGGGGCCACAGATACGCAGTATTTT. Translation gives CAISLAGATDTQYF.

J is TRBJ2-5 and V is TRBV27; 7 bases agree with TRBD1. Unmatched junction bases numbered 11, after V lost 6 bases and J lost 4 bases. The CDR3 runs to 15 residues. The V gene's germline CDR1 is MNHEY and CDR2 SMNVEV (reference sequence). This chain's CDR3 is CASSPRGFEGETQYF. The CDR3 coding sequence is TGTGCCAGCAGCCCCAGGGGGTTTGAAGGAGAGACCCAGTACTTC.

The sample holds a few counts of this clonotype. This rearrangement joins TRBV15 to TRBJ2-1, with no clear D. The CDR3 extends over 15 amino acids. CDR1 and CDR2 from the germline V gene are LNHNV and YYDKDF (reference sequence). The V gene lost 5 bases and the J gene lost 2 bases, with 13 bases spanning the gap. The CDR3 DNA reads TGTGCCACCAGCGGCAGTCTGGGCCCCTACAATGAGCAGTTCTTC. It encodes CATSGSLGPYNEQFF.

This clonotype was seen a few times. This sequence joins TRBV20-1 and TRBJ2-7; TRBD1 matches at 9 bases. CDR3 size: 13 residues. Trimming cost V 6 bases and J 3 bases; bases outside gene matches: 6. Germline values: CDR1 DFQATT, CDR2 SNEGSKA (reference sequence). CDR3 loop: CSAFTGQGYEQYF. The DNA for the CDR3 is TGCAGTGCATTTACGGGACAGGGCTACGAGCAGTACTTC.

This clonotype was picked up many times. This chain joins TRBV27 and TRBJ2-7, with 13 positions matching TRBD2. The CDR3 contains 15 residues. In germline, CDR1 is MNHEY, CDR2 SMNVEV (reference sequence). Trimming cost V 6 bases and J 4 bases; bases outside gene matches: 6. CDR3 loop: CASSLGTSGVYEQYF. CDR3 bases: TGTGCCAGCAGCCTTGGGACTAGCGGGGTGTACGAGCAGTACTTC.

The chain recombines TRBV6-5 with TRBJ2-1, with D possibly matching TRBD2 (5 bases). This CDR3 comprises 13 residues. Germline V lookup: CDR1 MNHEY, CDR2 SVGAGI. The V end was cut by 0 bases, the J end by 9 bases, with 9 bases between. In DNA, the CDR3 is TGTGCCAGCAGTTACTCTGTTGGAGGTGAGCAGTTCTTC. Its translation: CASSYSVGGEQFF.

The chain has TRBV29-1 and TRBJ1-2, with D possibly being TRBD1 (5 bases). Looked up from germline, CDR1 is SQVTM and CDR2 is ANQGSEA. V was cut by 7 bases and J by 0 bases, with 12 bases left in between. The CDR3 spans 13 residues. The CDR3 region has the DNA TGCAGCGGGGGGGACGGAGCTAACTATGGCTACACCTTC. This codes for CSGGDGANYGYTF.

CDR3 coding DNA: TGTGCCAGCTGGTCCCGAGAAGGGGGCCCCTACGAGCAGTACGTC. Amino acids: CASWSREGGPYEQYV. J is TRBJ2-7 and V is TRBV6-2 or TRBV6-3; 7 nucleotides agree with TRBD1. The CDR3 has 15 amino acids. Per germline, CDR1 MNHEY and CDR2 SVGEGT. V was clipped by 8 bases and J by 2 bases; unmatched bases: 12.